One T cell receptor beta chain is described in this entry. Antigen specificity is unknown. Germline V gene lookup returns CDR1 PRHDT and CDR2 FYEKMQ (reference sequence). This CDR3 is 18 amino acids long. V gave up 5 bases and J gave up 4 bases; unmatched junction bases: 15. In the library, unique molecular identifiers were attached to individual cDNA molecules. Study processing details: Per sample, the median was about 88,000 TCRs, with values from roughly 23,000 to 700,000. TCRdb re-called the reads with MiXCR, one entry per CDR3 protein. TCRdb's processing, not the authors' own work, is the source of the V and J calls. The table has a few thousand distinct CDR3 sequences, around 51% seen once. This record belongs to a study of human T cells and chemical hapten exposure. The study, taken as a whole, reports: Each of the donors had alopecia, so their immune responses may not resemble those of healthy people. Expanded TCRs showed more large CDR3 clusters than pre-sensitization or healthy control sets.

Treatment indicated: therapeutic diphenylcyclopropenone sensitization with weekly scalp DPC. The chain combines TRBV13 with TRBJ2-7; 12 positions match TRBD1. The specimen comprised whole blood, sampled before DPC sensitization or 2, 6, or about 24 weeks after (not recorded which). The clonotype was recovered from an adult with alopecia areata. Some clones in this sample may be carry-over from other donors' samples. This table probably holds off-target reads from a library built for another chain. The CDR3 DNA sequence: TGTGCCAGCAGCGCCACCGTGAGGGGGACAGGGGGCGGGTACGAGCAGTACTTC. It translates to CASSATVRGTGGGYEQYF.